This T cell receptor beta chain was obtained from a study of human T cells and chemical hapten exposure. Specified time point: patch test 2, 6 weeks after DPC sensitization. Treatment denoted: therapeutic diphenylcyclopropenone sensitization with weekly scalp DPC. Single cDNA molecules in the library carried unique molecular identifiers attached during preparation. TCRdb reprocessed the RACE reads via MiXCR and lists one record per CDR3 protein. The table records approximately 110,000 distinct CDR3 sequences, roughly a tenth of them present only once. Germline CDR1 DFQATT, CDR2 SNEGSKA (reference sequence). The CDR3 loop spans 15 amino acids. Germline trimming cut 0 bases from V and 10 bases from J; bases unmatched to any gene: 8.

The V gene is TRBV20-1, the J gene TRBJ2-1; 11 bases line up with TRBD2. The sequence came from a woman aged 40 to 49 with alopecia areata. Some clones in this sample may be carry-over from other donors' samples. This specimen was whole blood, taken in connection with sensitization to the hapten diphenylcyclopropenone (DPC). In DNA, the CDR3 is TGCAGTGCTAGAGATTTGGCTAGCGGGGGGCTGGAGCAGTTCTTC. Translated: CSARDLASGGLEQFF.